A few counts support the clone carrying this T cell receptor (beta chain). What it binds is unknown. This entry belongs to a study of response to subunit inactivated influenza vaccine. Notes on the study in general: New T cells are recruited in small numbers by each seasonal influenza vaccination, according to the authors' suggestion.

TCRdb used MiXCR to reprocess the RT-PCR reads, holding one entry per CDR3 protein. The sample lists 500,000 or so distinct CDR3 sequences; 16% were seen once. Per the germline V gene, CDR1 is MDHEN and CDR2 is SYDVKM. V gave up 5 bases and J gave up 0 bases, with 13 bases separating them. This CDR3 contains 15 residues. This receptor was taken from a man between 50 and 70 years old who received an inactivated influenza vaccine. This sequence joins TRBV28 and TRBJ1-1; no clear D. Sequenced here: CD4+ T cells sorted from PBMCs, sampled 23 to 25 months after vaccination. The CDR3 sequence: CASSAEAYMNTEAFF. The CDR3 DNA sequence: TGTGCCAGCAGTGCTGAGGCCTACATGAACACTGAAGCTTTCTTT. Variable domain in full (rest from reference TRBV28 and TRBJ1-1): DVKVTQSSRYLVKRTGEKVFLECVQDMDHENMFWYRQDPGLGLRLIYFSYDVKMKEKGDIPEGYSVSREKKERFSLILESASTNQTSMYLCASSAEAYMNTEAFFGQGTRLTVV.